This TCR beta chain was sequenced for a study of blood T cell repertoires in COVID-19. Study-wide background: COVID-19 samples from acute and convalescent phases originated in the United States, Italy and Spain.

Germline V gene lookup returns CDR1 SSHAT and CDR2 FNYEAQ (reference sequence). The CDR3 is 16 amino acids. This clone turned up a few times. At one boundary the junction diverges from the germline segment, which might be a read error. Clones were read by immunoSEQ multiplex PCR, and TCRdb kept only the in-frame ones, dropping some. The top ten clones hold 1% of a sample with about 310,000 clones, roughly 84% of them seen once. This TCR was recovered from a middle-aged man with active or convalescent COVID-19. Sequenced material: peripheral blood. This chain links TRBV7-7 with TRBJ2-5; TRBD2 agrees at 11 bases. In DNA, the CDR3 is TGTGCTAGCAGCCTCGTAATAGCGGGGGGGCAGGAGACCCAGTACTTC. Protein: CASSLVIAGGQETQYF.